The source of this TCR beta chain is a study of blood T cells in healthy people across ages. CDR1 and CDR2 (germline): SGHTA, FQGNSA. This CDR3 spans 12 amino acids. Trimming pared 7 bases from V and 6 bases from J, leaving 13 bases between. Study conclusions and caveats: CMV status of donors was not determined, possibly confounding expanded clonotype changes.

A second PCR of 7 to 11 cycles used a sample-barcoded 5' primer and a J-beta primer mix. MiXCR, applied by TCRdb to the 5' RACE reads, yields one record per CDR3 protein. This table holds over 1,500,000 distinct CDR3 sequences, about two fifths found once. This clonotype was observed at least ten times. Its antigen is undetermined. V gene TRBV7-2 combines with J gene TRBJ2-7; D remains unclear. Material: blood. This TCR was recovered from a human donor in good health. The CDR3 DNA reads as TGTGCCAGCAACGCGTTCGGGCCCGAGCAGTACTTC. Its protein product is CASNAFGPEQYF. Full variable domain (missing parts from reference TRBV7-2 and TRBJ2-7): GAGVSQSPSNKVTEKGKDVELRCDPISGHTALYWYRQSLGQGLEFLIYFQGNSAPDKSGLPSDRFSAERTGGSVSTLTIQRTQQEDSAVYLCASNAFGPEQYFGPGTRLTVT.